A single sample gave rise to the 5 T cell receptor beta chains below, sequenced in a study of CD8 T cells in ankylosing spondylitis. MiXCR, run by TCRdb on the 5' RACE reads, gives a single entry per CDR3 protein. Altogether 210,000 or so distinct CDR3 sequences are present, 20% to 30% being singletons, with the ten largest covering more than 6.5%. The sequenced sample consisted of blood, either unsorted or a sorted T cell fraction (not recorded which). The origin of the receptors is a male donor with ankylosing spondylitis or in good health (not recorded which).

The gene calls are TRBV6-1 and TRBJ2-2, with TRBD2 matching over 10 bases. The CDR3 totals 15 residues. Unmatched junction bases numbered 7, after V lost 7 bases and J lost 5 bases. Germline lookup yields CDR1 MNHNS and CDR2 SASEGT. Here the CDR3 DNA reads TGTGCCAGCAATCGGTTAGCGGGAGGAACCGGGGAGCTGTTTTTT. Its translation is CASNRLAGGTGELFF.

This chain connects TRBV9 to TRBJ2-5; D may be TRBD2 (6 bases). Trimming left V 0 bases short and J 6 bases short, with 18 bases between. Germline V gives CDR1 SGDLS, CDR2 YYNGEE. The CDR3 has 16 residues. The CDR3 loop is CASSVDEGRSVKTQYF. CDR3 DNA sequence: TGTGCCAGCAGCGTAGATGAGGGGAGGTCCGTGAAGACCCAGTACTTC.

The chain recombines TRBV11-2 with TRBJ1-2; D may be TRBD1 (6 bases). Trimming removed 0 bases at V and 5 bases at J, with 16 bases between. The CDR3 totals 16 residues. Germline CDR1 is SGHAT and CDR2 is FQNNGV. In DNA form, the CDR3 reads TGTGCCAGCAGCTTAGATCGGGGGCGCGGAGCTTATGGCTACACCTTC. Translation: CASSLDRGRGAYGYTF.

This clonotype was seen ten or more times. The V and J genes are TRBV4-2 and TRBJ2-1; TRBD2 matches at 12 bases. V was pared by 3 bases and J by 6 bases, with 3 bases of the junction left unmatched. The CDR3 has 15 residues. The germline CDR1 and CDR2 sequences are LGHNA and YNFKEQ. The CDR3 bases are TGTGCCAGCAGCCACATGACTAGCGGGAGCAATGAGCAGTTCTTC. This codes for CASSHMTSGSNEQFF.

The chain has TRBV12-3 or TRBV12-4 and TRBJ2-3; D assignment may be TRBD1 or TRBD2 (5 bases each). The CDR3 extends over 14 amino acids. The V and J ends lost 6 bases and 4 bases respectively, with 14 bases between them. As DNA, the CDR3 is TGTGCCAGCAGGCTTCAGGGTAGCGCAGATACGCAGTATTTT. Translated: CASRLQGSADTQYF.